The rows below give T cell receptor beta chains drawn from one sample of a study of long-term antiretroviral therapy in people with HIV. Assay: immunoSEQ multiplex PCR; the TCRdb copy retains only in-frame clones and omits some. Found here are approximately 35,000 clones, 94% of them singletons; the top ten hold 3.5% to 4.5%. The sample in question was unsorted PBMCs, obtained 5 to 5.5 years after starting antiretroviral therapy. Receptors were obtained from a woman between 50 and 59 years old with HIV. Both conserved end residues are part of each CDR3. A D gene is named only where the DNA matches it firmly. A clone size is listed for some rows: how often the clone was seen (once, few, many), or a class if it is expanded.

abundance: NA
v_gene: TRBV13
d_gene: TRBD1
j_gene: TRBJ1-3
len: 18
CDR3aa: CASSDGTGYIGSGNTIYF
CDR3nt: TGTGCCAGCAGCGACGGGACAGGTTATATTGGCTCTGGAAACACCATATATTTT

abundance: NA
v_gene: TRBV2
d_gene: TRBD2
j_gene: TRBJ2-2
len: 15
CDR3aa: CASSLAGGPGGELFF
CDR3nt: TGTGCCAGCAGTTTAGCGGGGGGGCCCGGCGGGGAGCTGTTTTTT

abundance: NA
v_gene: TRBV2
d_gene: TRBD1
j_gene: TRBJ1-4
len: 15
CDR3aa: CASVGQGATNEKLFF
CDR3nt: TGTGCCAGCGTGGGACAGGGGGCAACTAATGAAAAACTGTTTTTT

abundance: NA
v_gene: TRBV11-1
d_gene: TRBD1
j_gene: TRBJ1-1
len: 14
CDR3aa: CASSFRTGGTEAFF
CDR3nt: TGTGCCAGCAGCTTTCGGACAGGGGGCACTGAAGCTTTCTTT

abundance: once
v_gene: TRBV30
d_gene: NA
j_gene: TRBJ2-3
len: 13
CDR3aa: CAWRMGGGDTQYF
CDR3nt: TGTGCCTGGAGGATGGGTGGGGGAGATACGCAGTATTTT

abundance: few
v_gene: TRBV19
d_gene: NA
j_gene: TRBJ1-4
len: 16
CDR3aa: CASSILGDATNEKLFF
CDR3nt: TGTGCCAGTAGTATTCTTGGGGACGCAACTAATGAAAAACTGTTTTTT

abundance: NA
v_gene: TRBV7-2
d_gene: NA
j_gene: TRBJ1-6
len: 14
CDR3aa: CASSKDGYNSPLHF
CDR3nt: TGTGCCAGCAGCAAAGACGGATATAATTCACCCCTCCACTTT

abundance: few
v_gene: TRBV27
d_gene: NA
j_gene: TRBJ1-3
len: 14
CDR3aa: CASSSTNRGNTIYF
CDR3nt: TGTGCCAGCAGTTCTACGAATCGTGGAAACACCATATATTTT

abundance: NA
v_gene: TRBV5-1
d_gene: TRBD2
j_gene: TRBJ2-7
len: 15
CDR3aa: CASSLGGTSFNEQYF
CDR3nt: TGCGCCAGCAGCTTGGGGGGGACTAGTTTCAACGAGCAGTACTTC

abundance: NA
v_gene: TRBV9
d_gene: TRBD2
j_gene: TRBJ2-7
len: 15
CDR3aa: CASSVNPSGGYEQYF
CDR3nt: TGTGCCAGCAGCGTAAATCCTAGCGGGGGCTACGAGCAGTACTTC

abundance: NA
v_gene: TRBV5-1
d_gene: TRBD1
j_gene: TRBJ1-1
len: 13
CDR3aa: CASSFQGDTEAFF
CDR3nt: TGCGCCAGCAGCTTCCAGGGGGACACTGAAGCTTTCTTT

abundance: NA
v_gene: TRBV5-1
d_gene: NA
j_gene: TRBJ1-3
len: 13
CDR3aa: CASSGTTGNTIYF
CDR3nt: TGCGCCAGCAGCGGGACAACTGGAAACACCATATATTTT

abundance: NA
v_gene: TRBV4-2
d_gene: TRBD2
j_gene: TRBJ2-3
len: 18
CDR3aa: CASSQNPGLAGGHDTQYF
CDR3nt: TGTGCCAGCAGCCAAAACCCGGGACTAGCGGGGGGGCACGATACGCAGTATTTT

abundance: NA
v_gene: TRBV5-1
d_gene: TRBD1
j_gene: TRBJ1-5
len: 14
CDR3aa: CASSLGQGGQPQHF
CDR3nt: TGCGCCAGCAGCTTGGGACAGGGAGGGCAGCCCCAGCATTTT

abundance: NA
v_gene: TRBV30
d_gene: NA
j_gene: TRBJ1-2
len: 14
CDR3aa: CAWSPPSLGYGYTF
CDR3nt: TGTGCCTGGAGTCCCCCGTCTCTGGGCTATGGCTACACCTTC

abundance: NA
v_gene: TRBV7-9
d_gene: NA
j_gene: TRBJ1-4
len: 17
CDR3aa: CASRRALSPTTNEKLFF
CDR3nt: TGTGCCAGCAGGCGTGCTTTGTCACCTACAACTAATGAAAAACTGTTTTTT

abundance: NA
v_gene: TRBV11-2
d_gene: NA
j_gene: TRBJ2-5
len: 13
CDR3aa: CASSLVGMETQYF
CDR3nt: TGTGCCAGCAGCTTAGTAGGAATGGAGACCCAGTACTTC

abundance: NA
v_gene: TRBV6-6
d_gene: TRBD1
j_gene: TRBJ2-2
len: 14
CDR3aa: CASSQQGYTGELFF
CDR3nt: TGTGCCAGCAGTCAACAGGGGTACACCGGGGAGCTGTTTTTT

abundance: once
v_gene: TRBV2
d_gene: NA
j_gene: TRBJ1-6
len: 14
CDR3aa: CASSDPGRLIPLHF
CDR3nt: TGTGCCAGCAGCGACCCGGGGCGGCTGATCCCCCTCCACTTT

abundance: few
v_gene: TRBV7-6
d_gene: TRBD1
j_gene: TRBJ2-7
len: 14
CDR3aa: CASSLVVTGGEQYF
CDR3nt: TGTGCCAGCAGCTTAGTTGTGACAGGGGGTGAGCAGTACTTC

abundance: NA
v_gene: TRBV5-6
d_gene: NA
j_gene: TRBJ2-1
len: 13
CDR3aa: CASSLPKHNEQFF
CDR3nt: TGTGCCAGCAGCTTGCCAAAACACAATGAGCAGTTCTTC

abundance: NA
v_gene: TRBV7-9
d_gene: NA
j_gene: TRBJ2-7
len: 12
CDR3aa: CASSLGSYEQYF
CDR3nt: TGTGCCAGCAGCTTAGGCTCCTACGAGCAGTACTTC

abundance: NA
v_gene: TRBV2
d_gene: TRBD1
j_gene: TRBJ1-1
len: 14
CDR3aa: CASSWDRMNTEAFF
CDR3nt: TGTGCCAGCAGTTGGGACAGGATGAACACTGAAGCTTTCTTT

abundance: NA
v_gene: TRBV19
d_gene: NA
j_gene: TRBJ2-1
len: 15
CDR3aa: CASSPYHSSYNEQFF
CDR3nt: TGTGCCAGTAGCCCCTATCATAGCTCCTACAATGAGCAGTTCTTC

abundance: NA
v_gene: TRBV27
d_gene: NA
j_gene: TRBJ1-6
len: 16
CDR3aa: CASSFTRDTLNSPLHF
CDR3nt: TGTGCCAGCAGTTTCACCCGGGACACCCTAAATTCACCCCTCCACTTT

abundance: NA
v_gene: TRBV27
d_gene: TRBD1
j_gene: TRBJ1-1
len: 15
CDR3aa: CASSSSGQAYTEAFF
CDR3nt: TGTGCCAGCAGTTCCTCCGGACAGGCTTACACTGAAGCTTTCTTT

abundance: NA
v_gene: TRBV7-9
d_gene: NA
j_gene: TRBJ1-1
len: 13
CDR3aa: CASNPRQGAEAFF
CDR3nt: TGTGCCAGCAACCCCCGGCAAGGGGCTGAAGCTTTCTTT

abundance: few
v_gene: TRBV25-1
d_gene: TRBD1
j_gene: TRBJ2-5
len: 17
CDR3aa: CASSDPTGGTLQETQYF
CDR3nt: TGTGCCAGCAGTGACCCCACAGGGGGAACTCTCCAAGAGACCCAGTACTTC

abundance: NA
v_gene: TRBV5-5
d_gene: TRBD1
j_gene: TRBJ1-3
len: 16
CDR3aa: CASSLERTGSGNTIYF
CDR3nt: TGTGCCAGCAGCTTGGAGAGGACAGGGTCTGGAAACACCATATATTTT

abundance: NA
v_gene: TRBV29-1
d_gene: TRBD1
j_gene: TRBJ2-7
len: 12
CDR3aa: CSVLGTAYEQYF
CDR3nt: TGCAGCGTTCTCGGGACAGCCTACGAGCAGTACTTC

abundance: once
v_gene: TRBV7-8
d_gene: TRBD1
j_gene: TRBJ2-7
len: 16
CDR3aa: CASSIVPGQGPYEQYF
CDR3nt: TGTGCCAGCAGCATAGTCCCCGGACAGGGTCCCTACGAGCAGTACTTC

abundance: few
v_gene: TRBV20-1
d_gene: NA
j_gene: TRBJ2-5
len: 11
CDR3aa: CSRWKGETQYF
CDR3nt: TGCAGTCGATGGAAAGGGGAGACCCAGTACTTC

abundance: NA
v_gene: TRBV11-2
d_gene: NA
j_gene: TRBJ2-3
len: 13
CDR3aa: CASSYTSTDTQYF
CDR3nt: TGTGCCAGCAGCTACACAAGCACAGATACGCAGTATTTT

abundance: once
v_gene: TRBV7-8
d_gene: NA
j_gene: TRBJ1-6
len: 16
CDR3aa: CASSLIAPKGNSPLHF
CDR3nt: TGTGCCAGCAGCTTAATCGCTCCAAAGGGAAATTCACCCCTCCACTTT

abundance: NA
v_gene: TRBV7-2
d_gene: TRBD2
j_gene: TRBJ2-3
len: 17
CDR3aa: CASSALTSGGFTDTQYF
CDR3nt: TGTGCCAGCAGCGCCTTAACTAGCGGGGGTTTCACAGATACGCAGTATTTT

abundance: NA
v_gene: TRBV5-5
d_gene: TRBD2
j_gene: TRBJ2-5
len: 17
CDR3aa: CASSLRELAGGQGTQYF
CDR3nt: TGTGCCAGCAGCTTGCGAGAACTAGCGGGGGGGCAGGGGACCCAGTACTTC

abundance: once
v_gene: TRBV11-2
d_gene: NA
j_gene: TRBJ1-2
len: 13
CDR3aa: CASSPPPGNGYTF
CDR3nt: TGTGCCAGCAGCCCACCCCCCGGGAATGGCTACACCTTC